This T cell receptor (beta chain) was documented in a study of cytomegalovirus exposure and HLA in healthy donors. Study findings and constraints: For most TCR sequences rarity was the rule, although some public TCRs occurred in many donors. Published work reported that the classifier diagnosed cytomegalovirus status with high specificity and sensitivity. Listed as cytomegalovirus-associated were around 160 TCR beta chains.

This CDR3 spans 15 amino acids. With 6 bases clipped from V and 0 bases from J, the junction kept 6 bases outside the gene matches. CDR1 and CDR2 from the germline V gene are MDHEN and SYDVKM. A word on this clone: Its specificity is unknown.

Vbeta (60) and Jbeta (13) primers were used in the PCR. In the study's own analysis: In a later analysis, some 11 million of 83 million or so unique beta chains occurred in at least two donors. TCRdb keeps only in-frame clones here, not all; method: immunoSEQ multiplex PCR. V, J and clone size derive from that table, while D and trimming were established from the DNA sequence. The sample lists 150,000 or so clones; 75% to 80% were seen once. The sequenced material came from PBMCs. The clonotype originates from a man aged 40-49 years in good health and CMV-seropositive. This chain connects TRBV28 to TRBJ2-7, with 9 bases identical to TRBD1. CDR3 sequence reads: CASRQPGQGSYEQYF. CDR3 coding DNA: TGTGCCAGCAGACAACCGGGACAGGGCTCCTACGAGCAGTACTTC.